Following are 4 T cell receptor beta chains from one sample sequenced in a study of beta chain features in type 1 diabetes (dated by TCRdb to 2017 to 2018). Preparation of the library involved the immunoSEQ multiplex PCR assay. All of the isolated RNA was reverse transcribed with the High Capacity cDNA Reverse Transcription Kit, so expressed TCRB transcripts were sequenced. TCRdb took over this immuneACCESS table, retaining in-frame rearrangements with V and J assigned. Such tables are incomplete; in checked studies, under half of the missing clones stem from an unresolved V gene, and the remainder is unexplained. A total of 200,000 to 250,000 clones appear in this sample, 9.6% of them only once. The ten biggest clones cover about 0.037% of the sample. Sequenced: naive CD4+ T cells from blood. The cell subset or site label corresponds to: true naive CD4+ T cells. The source of these receptors is a woman between 18 and 30 years old in good health.

This clone was found a few times. The chain couples TRBV6-1 to TRBJ2-7; D may be TRBD2 (6 bases). The CDR3 has 15 residues. Germline CDR1 is MNHNS and CDR2 is SASEGT. The V end was cut by 3 bases, the J end by 4 bases, with 16 bases between. The CDR3 DNA follows: TGTGCCAGCAGTGATCGTGCCGGGAGTGTATACGAGCAGTACTTC. Protein sequence: CASSDRAGSVYEQYF.

This chain connects TRBV6-1 to TRBJ1-1; D may be TRBD1 (5 bases). Trimming stripped 2 bases from V and 7 bases from J, with 11 bases between. The germline CDR1 and CDR2 sequences are MNHNS and SASEGT. The CDR3 runs 13 residues. CDR3 sequence (DNA): TGTGCCAGCAGTGAATCCGGGGGGGTTGAAGCTTTCTTT. Its protein product is CASSESGGVEAFF.

The CDR3 loop reads CASSTWTGTEAFF. In nucleotides, the CDR3 is TGTGCCAGCAGTACTTGGACAGGGACTGAAGCTTTCTTT. The chain joins TRBV6-5 to TRBJ1-1; the match to TRBD1 covers 8 bases. The CDR3 extends over 13 amino acids. With V trimmed by 5 bases and J by 5 bases, 4 bases remained unmatched. The germline CDR1 and CDR2 sequences are MNHEY and SVGAGI.

The chain employs TRBV18 and TRBJ1-2; TRBD1 is a possible D gene (6 bases). Germline CDR1 KGHSH, CDR2 LQKENI. This CDR3 region has 15 residues. Trimming removed 3 bases at V and 5 bases at J, with 16 bases between. The CDR3 nucleotides read TGTGCCAGCTCACCCATCGACACAGGGCGGTATGGCTACACCTTC. Its protein is CASSPIDTGRYGYTF.